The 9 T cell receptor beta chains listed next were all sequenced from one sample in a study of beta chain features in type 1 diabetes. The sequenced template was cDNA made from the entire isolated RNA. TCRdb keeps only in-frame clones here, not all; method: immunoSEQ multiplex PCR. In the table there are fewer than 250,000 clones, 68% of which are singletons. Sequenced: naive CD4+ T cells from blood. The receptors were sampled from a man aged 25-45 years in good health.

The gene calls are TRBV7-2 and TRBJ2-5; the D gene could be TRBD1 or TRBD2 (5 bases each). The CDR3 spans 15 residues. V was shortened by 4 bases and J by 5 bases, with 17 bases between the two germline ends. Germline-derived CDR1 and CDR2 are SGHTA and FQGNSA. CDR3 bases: TGTGCCAGCAGCTCCCGGGACCCAACGCGGGAGACCCAGTACTTC. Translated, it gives CASSSRDPTRETQYF.

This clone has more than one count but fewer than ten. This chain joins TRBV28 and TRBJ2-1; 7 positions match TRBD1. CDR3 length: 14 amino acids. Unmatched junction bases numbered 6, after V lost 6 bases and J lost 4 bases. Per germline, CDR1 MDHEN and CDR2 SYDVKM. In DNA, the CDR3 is TGTGCCAGCAGGACAGGGCATGGGTACAATGAGCAGTTCTTC. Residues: CASRTGHGYNEQFF. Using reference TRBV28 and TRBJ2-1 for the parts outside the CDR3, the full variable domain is DVKVTQSSRYLVKRTGEKVFLECVQDMDHENMFWYRQDPGLGLRLIYFSYDVKMKEKGDIPEGYSVSREKKERFSLILESASTNQTSMYLCASRTGHGYNEQFFGPGTRLTVL.

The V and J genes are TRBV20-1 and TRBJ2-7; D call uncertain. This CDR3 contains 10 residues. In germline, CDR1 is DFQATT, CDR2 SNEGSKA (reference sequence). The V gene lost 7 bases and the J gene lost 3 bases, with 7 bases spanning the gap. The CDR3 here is CSVVDYEQYF. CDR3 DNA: TGCAGTGTTGTCGACTACGAGCAGTACTTC.

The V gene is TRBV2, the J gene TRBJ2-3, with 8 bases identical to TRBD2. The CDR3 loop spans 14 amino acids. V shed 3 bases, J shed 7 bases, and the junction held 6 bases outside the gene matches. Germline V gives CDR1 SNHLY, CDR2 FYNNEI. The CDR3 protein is CASSDGSGGNTQYF. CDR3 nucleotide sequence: TGTGCCAGCAGTGATGGCAGCGGGGGAAATACGCAGTATTTT.

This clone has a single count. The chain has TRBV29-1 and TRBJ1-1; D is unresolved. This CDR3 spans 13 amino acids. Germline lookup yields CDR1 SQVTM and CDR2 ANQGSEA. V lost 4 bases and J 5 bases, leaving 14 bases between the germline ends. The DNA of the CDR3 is TGCAGCGTTGTGATGAGCTGGGGTACTGAAGCTTTCTTT. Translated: CSVVMSWGTEAFF.

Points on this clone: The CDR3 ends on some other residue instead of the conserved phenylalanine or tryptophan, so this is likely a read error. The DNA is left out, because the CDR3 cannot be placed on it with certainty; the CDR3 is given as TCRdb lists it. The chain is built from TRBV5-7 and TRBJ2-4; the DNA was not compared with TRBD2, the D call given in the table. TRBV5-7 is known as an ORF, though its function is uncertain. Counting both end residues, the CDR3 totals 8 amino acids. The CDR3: CASSPTAV.

CDR3 in DNA: TGTGCCAGCAGTTCCATCATAGCAGATACGCAGTATTTT. It translates to CASSSIIADTQYF. The chain couples TRBV14 to TRBJ2-3; D unclear. This CDR3 region has 13 residues. Deletions cut 6 bases from V and 4 bases from J, with 11 bases between. CDR1 is SGHDN and CDR2 is FVKESK in the germline V gene.

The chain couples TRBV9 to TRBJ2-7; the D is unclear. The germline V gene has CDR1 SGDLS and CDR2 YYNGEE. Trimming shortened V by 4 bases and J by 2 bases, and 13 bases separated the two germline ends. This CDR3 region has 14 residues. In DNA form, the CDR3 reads TGTGCCAGCAGCCCTCGGACGGATACCTACGAGCAGTACTTC. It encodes CASSPRTDTYEQYF.

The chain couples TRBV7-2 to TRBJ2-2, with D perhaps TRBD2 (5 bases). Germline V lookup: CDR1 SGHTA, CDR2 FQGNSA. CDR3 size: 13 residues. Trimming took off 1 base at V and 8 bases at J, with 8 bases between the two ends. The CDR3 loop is CASSLELAGELFF. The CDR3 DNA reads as TGTGCCAGCAGCTTAGAATTAGCGGGGGAGCTGTTTTTT.